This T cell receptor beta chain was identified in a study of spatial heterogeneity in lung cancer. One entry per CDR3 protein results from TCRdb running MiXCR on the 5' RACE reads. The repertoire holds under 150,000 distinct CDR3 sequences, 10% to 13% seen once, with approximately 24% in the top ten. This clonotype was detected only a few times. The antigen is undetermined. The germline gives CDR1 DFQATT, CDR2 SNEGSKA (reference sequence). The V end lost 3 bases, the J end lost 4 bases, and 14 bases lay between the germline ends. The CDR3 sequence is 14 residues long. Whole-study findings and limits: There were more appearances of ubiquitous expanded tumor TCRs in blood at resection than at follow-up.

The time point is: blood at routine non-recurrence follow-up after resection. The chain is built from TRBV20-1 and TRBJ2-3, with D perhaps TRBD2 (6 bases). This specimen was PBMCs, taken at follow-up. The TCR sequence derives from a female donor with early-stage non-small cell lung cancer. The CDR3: CSASGDLEADTQYF. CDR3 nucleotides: TGCAGTGCTAGTGGGGACTTGGAGGCAGATACGCAGTATTTT.